The rows below give T cell receptor beta chains drawn from one sample of a study of breast tumors, draining lymph nodes, adjacent tissues. TCRdb reprocessed the multiplex PCR reads with MiXCR, giving one entry per CDR3 protein. The sample has 200,000 to 300,000 distinct CDR3 sequences; 30% are singletons. Material for sequencing was axillary lymph node tissue. The source of these receptors is a female donor with breast cancer. Some clones in this sample may be carry-over from other donors' samples. Each CDR3 is given with its conserved first and last residue. The D gene is left open where the match is weak. The size of a clone is reported for some rows only, either as once, few or many, or as a class for expanded clones.

TRBV15	many	TRBD1	TRBJ2-1	CATRNYRGRNEQFF	TGTGCCACCAGAAATTACAGGGGGAGGAATGAGCAGTTCTTC
TRBV4-2	-	-	TRBJ2-3	CASSPTAGTSPTDTQYF	TGTGCCAGCAGCCCCACGGCCGGGACTTCCCCGACGGATACGCAGTATTTT
TRBV25-1	-	-	TRBJ2-5	CASSFYICSAGRGETQYF	-
TRBV5-1	-	-	TRBJ2-1	CASSLGTYTDQFF	TGCGCCAGCAGCTTGGGTACTTACACTGACCAGTTCTTC
TRBV10-1	many	TRBD1	TRBJ2-7	CASSESWLGQLAYEQYF	TGCGCCAGCAGTGAGTCGTGGTTGGGACAGCTTGCCTACGAGCAGTACTTC
TRBV6-1	few	TRBD2	TRBJ2-5	CASSEGLAGGGGYQETQYF	TGTGCCAGCAGTGAAGGGCTAGCGGGAGGAGGGGGGTACCAAGAGACCCAGTACTTC
TRBV2	-	-	TRBJ2-7	CASSEAAGDRYF	TGTGCCAGCAGTGAGGCGGCAGGAGATAGGTACTTC
TRBV20-1	many	-	TRBJ2-7	CSARTVAYEQYF	TGCAGTGCAAGGACGGTAGCCTACGAGCAGTACTTC
TRBV30	-	-	TRBJ1-3	CAWSSGQSSGNTIYF	TGTGCCTGGAGCTCGGGGCAGAGCTCTGGAAACACCATATATTTT
TRBV19	many	-	TRBJ1-4	CASSVTATNEKLFF	TGTGCCAGTAGTGTGACAGCAACTAATGAAAAACTGTTTTTT
TRBV30	many	-	TRBJ2-7	CAWNRADYEQYF	TGTGCCTGGAACAGGGCTGACTACGAGCAGTACTTC
TRBV7-9	many	TRBD2	TRBJ2-7	CASSSTRRERYEQYF	TGTGCCAGCAGCTCCACCAGGCGGGAGCGCTACGAGCAGTACTTC
TRBV7-2	-	TRBD2	TRBJ2-3	CASSLGLAGGDNEQYF	TGTGCCAGCAGCTTAGGCTTAGCGGGAGGGGACAATGAGCAGTATTTT
TRBV11-3	-	-	TRBJ2-5	CASSPGLGTQYF	TGTGCCAGCAGCCCCGGACTGGGCACCCAGTACTTC
TRBV11-3	many	-	TRBJ2-7	CASSLDPGGEQYF	TGTGCCAGCAGCTTAGATCCCGGAGGGGAGCAGTACTTC
TRBV24-1	many	-	TRBJ2-2	CATSVARDTGELFF	TGTGCCACCAGTGTTGCGCGGGACACCGGGGAGCTGTTTTTT
TRBV7-9	many	-	TRBJ1-4	CASSRGGEKLFF	TGTGCCAGCAGCAGAGGAGGTGAAAAACTGTTTTTT
TRBV6-1	-	-	TRBJ2-1	CVSSRGTRSYNEQFF	TGTGTCAGCAGTCGGGGAACCCGCTCCTACAATGAGCAGTTCTTC
TRBV30	few	TRBD1	TRBJ2-1	CAWRGTGGPYNEQFF	TGTGCCTGGAGGGGGACAGGGGGCCCCTACAATGAGCAGTTCTTC
TRBV6-5	many	-	TRBJ2-3	CASSIGDSADTQYF	TGTGCCAGCAGCATCGGGGATAGTGCAGATACGCAGTATTTT
TRBV18	-	-	TRBJ1-2	CASSPSGDYGYTF	TGTGCCAGCTCACCATCAGGGGACTATGGCTACACCTTC
TRBV4-1	many	-	TRBJ2-3	CASSHSGPTDTQYF	TGCGCCAGCAGCCACTCTGGGCCCACAGATACGCAGTATTTT
TRBV10-3	many	-	TRBJ2-3	CAISLTGGTSTDTQYF	TGTGCCATCAGTTTGACAGGTGGTACTAGCACAGATACGCAGTATTTT
TRBV4-3	-	-	TRBJ2-7	CASSQGGGLIDEQYF	TGCGCCAGCAGCCAAGGGGGGGGGCTTATCGACGAGCAGTACTTC
TRBV6-5	-	TRBD2	TRBJ2-1	CASSTAPGLALNEQFF	TGTGCCAGCAGTACCGCACCGGGACTAGCCCTCAATGAGCAGTTCTTC
TRBV29-1	many	-	TRBJ2-7	CSVGQYYEQYF	TGCAGCGTCGGACAGTACTACGAGCAGTACTTC